These T cell receptor beta chains were read from a single sample in a study of identical twins. TCRdb re-called the 5' RACE reads through MiXCR, storing one row per CDR3 protein. The repertoire holds around 680,000 distinct CDR3 sequences, more than 6.5% seen once, with roughly 0.97% in the top ten. In addition, the sample was reused for a study of yellow fever vaccine responses in identical twins.

Sequenced material: PBMCs. All receptors derive from a woman aged 18-29 years in good health. Both conserved end residues are part of each CDR3. D genes are given only for firm matches. Only part of the rows carry a size: once, few, many, or a class if the clone is expanded.

CDR3 protein: CASSRTRDILSYEQYF; CDR3 DNA: TGTGCCAGCTCCCGGACTCGGGACATACTATCCTACGAGCAGTACTTC; clone size: many; J gene: TRBJ2-7; D gene: NA; V gene: TRBV18
CDR3 protein: CASTPRGQLGYTF; CDR3 DNA: TGTGCCAGCACGCCGCGGGGACAGCTGGGCTACACCTTC; clone size: few; J gene: TRBJ1-2; D gene: TRBD1; V gene: TRBV12-3/TRBV12-4
CDR3 protein: CASSYPGQAKAFF; CDR3 DNA: TGTGCCAGCAGTTACCCGGGACAGGCGAAAGCTTTCTTT; clone size: few; J gene: TRBJ1-1; D gene: TRBD1; V gene: TRBV6-5
CDR3 protein: CASSQYAGGPYEQYF; CDR3 DNA: TGTGCCAGCAGCCAATATGCGGGGGGGCCGTACGAGCAGTACTTC; clone size: NA; J gene: TRBJ2-7; D gene: TRBD2; V gene: TRBV3-1
CDR3 protein: CASSYSPRDTYEQYF; CDR3 DNA: TGTGCCAGCAGTTACTCCCCCAGAGATACCTACGAGCAGTACTTC; clone size: few; J gene: TRBJ2-7; D gene: NA; V gene: TRBV6-5
CDR3 protein: CSAGPWAGYEQYF; CDR3 DNA: TGCAGTGCGGGGCCGTGGGCAGGCTACGAGCAGTACTTC; clone size: few; J gene: TRBJ2-7; D gene: NA; V gene: TRBV20-1
CDR3 protein: CSVEGLHFTTDTQYF; CDR3 DNA: TGCAGCGTTGAAGGCCTACATTTCACCACAGATACGCAGTATTTT; clone size: many; J gene: TRBJ2-3; D gene: NA; V gene: TRBV29-1
CDR3 protein: CASSLAASYEQFF; CDR3 DNA: TGTGCCAGCAGCTTAGCGGCTAGCTATGAGCAGTTCTTC; clone size: few; J gene: TRBJ2-1; D gene: NA; V gene: TRBV7-9
CDR3 protein: CATSREDSQETQYF; CDR3 DNA: TGTGCCACCAGCAGAGAGGACAGCCAAGAGACCCAGTACTTC; clone size: NA; J gene: TRBJ2-5; D gene: NA; V gene: TRBV15
CDR3 protein: CASSQEWTGLNTGELFF; CDR3 DNA: TGCGCCAGCAGCCAAGAGTGGACAGGGCTGAACACCGGGGAGCTGTTTTTT; clone size: NA; J gene: TRBJ2-2; D gene: TRBD1; V gene: TRBV4-3
CDR3 protein: CASSLDRGLGEKLFF; CDR3 DNA: TGTGCCAGCAGTTTAGACCGGGGGTTAGGTGAAAAACTGTTTTTT; clone size: many; J gene: TRBJ1-4; D gene: NA; V gene: TRBV12-3/TRBV12-4
CDR3 protein: CSARDLDRVNTEAFF; CDR3 DNA: TGCAGTGCTAGAGACCTGGACAGGGTAAACACTGAAGCTTTCTTT; clone size: NA; J gene: TRBJ1-1; D gene: TRBD1; V gene: TRBV20-1
CDR3 protein: CASSYGGREQYF; CDR3 DNA: TGTGCCAGCAGTTACGGGGGGAGGGAGCAGTACTTC; clone size: few; J gene: TRBJ2-7; D gene: NA; V gene: TRBV6-5
CDR3 protein: CSARDLIGSYNSPLHF; CDR3 DNA: TGCAGTGCTAGAGATCTTATAGGGTCTTATAATTCACCCCTCCACTTT; clone size: many; J gene: TRBJ1-6; D gene: NA; V gene: TRBV20-1
CDR3 protein: CASSLAGETGELFF; CDR3 DNA: TGCGCCAGCAGCTTGGCCGGGGAGACCGGGGAGCTGTTTTTT; clone size: few; J gene: TRBJ2-2; D gene: NA; V gene: TRBV5-1
CDR3 protein: CASSQRGGAGTEAFF; CDR3 DNA: TGCGCCAGCAGCCAAAGAGGGGGGGCAGGAACTGAAGCTTTCTTT; clone size: NA; J gene: TRBJ1-1; D gene: NA; V gene: TRBV4-1
CDR3 protein: CASSLAGQFQETQYF; CDR3 DNA: TGTGCCAGCAGCTTAGCTGGACAGTTCCAAGAGACCCAGTACTTC; clone size: many; J gene: TRBJ2-5; D gene: NA; V gene: TRBV7-2
CDR3 protein: CSVPDRGGETQYF; CDR3 DNA: TGCAGCGTTCCGGACAGGGGTGGAGAGACCCAGTACTTC; clone size: NA; J gene: TRBJ2-5; D gene: TRBD1; V gene: TRBV29-1
CDR3 protein: CASSLTSSGVSSTDTQYF; CDR3 DNA: TGTGCCAGCAGCTTAACGTCTAGCGGAGTTTCTAGCACAGATACGCAGTATTTT; clone size: few; J gene: TRBJ2-3; D gene: TRBD2; V gene: TRBV7-3
CDR3 protein: CSARDLDANTGELFF; CDR3 DNA: TGCAGTGCTAGAGATCTGGATGCGAACACCGGGGAGCTGTTTTTT; clone size: few; J gene: TRBJ2-2; D gene: NA; V gene: TRBV20-1
CDR3 protein: CTFSSGQGIGLGTDTQYF; CDR3 DNA: TGTACCTTCAGTTCAGGACAGGGCATCGGATTAGGGACAGATACGCAGTATTTT; clone size: NA; J gene: TRBJ2-3; D gene: TRBD1; V gene: TRBV12-3/TRBV12-4
CDR3 protein: CASSANGQETQYF; CDR3 DNA: TGTGCCAGCTCAGCGAATGGACAAGAGACCCAGTACTTC; clone size: few; J gene: TRBJ2-5; D gene: NA; V gene: TRBV18
CDR3 protein: CASSLEGVLRSYEQYF; CDR3 DNA: TGCGCCAGCAGCTTGGAGGGGGTGTTGCGGTCTTACGAGCAGTACTTC; clone size: many; J gene: TRBJ2-7; D gene: NA; V gene: TRBV5-1
CDR3 protein: CATRTGLNTEAFF; CDR3 DNA: TGTGCCACCAGGACAGGGTTGAACACTGAAGCTTTCTTT; clone size: NA; J gene: TRBJ1-1; D gene: TRBD1; V gene: TRBV24-1
CDR3 protein: CASSRAGTSGSEQFF; CDR3 DNA: TGTGCCAGCAGCCGGGCCGGGACTAGCGGGTCTGAGCAGTTCTTC; clone size: NA; J gene: TRBJ2-1; D gene: TRBD2; V gene: TRBV12-3/TRBV12-4
CDR3 protein: CASSLRGRGSYEQYF; CDR3 DNA: TGTGCCAGCAGCCTAAGGGGGAGGGGCTCCTACGAGCAGTACTTC; clone size: NA; J gene: TRBJ2-7; D gene: NA; V gene: TRBV12-3/TRBV12-4
CDR3 protein: CATSRLDREIGGYTF; CDR3 DNA: TGTGCCACCAGCAGACTAGACAGGGAAATAGGCGGCTACACCTTC; clone size: few; J gene: TRBJ1-2; D gene: TRBD1; V gene: TRBV15
CDR3 protein: CASSFPPRNNLAGSETQYF; CDR3 DNA: TGTGCCAGCAGCTTCCCGCCGAGAAATAATCTAGCGGGGTCTGAGACCCAGTACTTC; clone size: few; J gene: TRBJ2-5; D gene: TRBD2; V gene: TRBV11-1
CDR3 protein: CASSPGTDHTGELFF; CDR3 DNA: TGCGCCAGCAGCCCTGGGACTGACCATACCGGGGAGCTGTTTTTT; clone size: many; J gene: TRBJ2-2; D gene: NA; V gene: TRBV4-3
CDR3 protein: CASSQQGLPSYEQYF; CDR3 DNA: TGCGCCAGCAGCCAACAGGGACTCCCCTCCTACGAGCAGTACTTC; clone size: many; J gene: TRBJ2-7; D gene: NA; V gene: TRBV4-1
CDR3 protein: CASSYSGRQYEQYF; CDR3 DNA: TGTGCCAGCAGTTACTCAGGGCGTCAGTACGAGCAGTACTTC; clone size: NA; J gene: TRBJ2-7; D gene: NA; V gene: TRBV6-5
CDR3 protein: CASSARQGDNEQFF; CDR3 DNA: TGCGCCAGCAGCGCACGACAGGGAGACAATGAGCAGTTCTTC; clone size: NA; J gene: TRBJ2-1; D gene: TRBD1; V gene: TRBV4-3
CDR3 protein: CSVGGAEAFF; CDR3 DNA: TGCAGCGTTGGCGGGGCTGAAGCTTTCTTT; clone size: many; J gene: TRBJ1-1; D gene: NA; V gene: TRBV29-1
CDR3 protein: CASSYLASGAKDEQFF; CDR3 DNA: TGTGCCAGCAGTTACTTAGCGTCAGGGGCTAAAGATGAGCAGTTCTTC; clone size: NA; J gene: TRBJ2-1; D gene: NA; V gene: TRBV6-2/TRBV6-3
CDR3 protein: CATSVRGRKEDTQYF; CDR3 DNA: TGTGCCACCAGTGTCCGGGGCCGAAAGGAAGATACGCAGTATTTT; clone size: NA; J gene: TRBJ2-3; D gene: NA; V gene: TRBV24-1
CDR3 protein: CASSPNFFEYNEQFF; CDR3 DNA: TGTGCCAGCAGCCCGAATTTTTTTGAGTACAATGAGCAGTTCTTC; clone size: NA; J gene: TRBJ2-1; D gene: NA; V gene: TRBV7-9
CDR3 protein: CASSLGGTVSYEQYF; CDR3 DNA: TGTGCCAGCAGCTTGGGCGGGACAGTCTCCTACGAGCAGTACTTC; clone size: many; J gene: TRBJ2-7; D gene: NA; V gene: TRBV7-2
CDR3 protein: CASSPVGRTGAEQYF; CDR3 DNA: TGTGCCAGCAGCCCAGTTGGTAGGACAGGGGCCGAGCAGTACTTC; clone size: few; J gene: TRBJ2-7; D gene: TRBD1; V gene: TRBV7-6
CDR3 protein: CASSLSGQRQETQYF; CDR3 DNA: TGTGCCAGCAGCTTGTCTGGACAGAGACAAGAGACCCAGTACTTC; clone size: few; J gene: TRBJ2-5; D gene: NA; V gene: TRBV5-6
CDR3 protein: CASSSGTTGQETQYF; CDR3 DNA: TGTGCCAGCAGCTCCGGGACGACCGGGCAAGAGACCCAGTACTTC; clone size: NA; J gene: TRBJ2-5; D gene: NA; V gene: TRBV7-9
CDR3 protein: CASSRRPTNQETQYF; CDR3 DNA: TGTGCCAGCAGTCGAAGACCGACTAACCAAGAGACCCAGTACTTC; clone size: many; J gene: TRBJ2-5; D gene: NA; V gene: TRBV12-3/TRBV12-4
CDR3 protein: CASRQDRGLSNEQFF; CDR3 DNA: TGTGCCAGCAGGCAGGACAGGGGGCTAAGCAATGAGCAGTTCTTC; clone size: few; J gene: TRBJ2-1; D gene: TRBD1; V gene: TRBV6-1
CDR3 protein: CASSQDRGTGKDGYTF; CDR3 DNA: TGCGCCAGCAGCCAAGATAGGGGAACAGGGAAGGATGGCTACACCTTC; clone size: NA; J gene: TRBJ1-2; D gene: NA; V gene: TRBV4-3
CDR3 protein: CASSPAGSQKDNEQFF; CDR3 DNA: TGCGCCAGCAGCCCCGCGGGGAGCCAGAAGGACAATGAGCAGTTCTTC; clone size: few; J gene: TRBJ2-1; D gene: NA; V gene: TRBV4-3
CDR3 protein: CASSHDLGQTKNEQFF; CDR3 DNA: TGTGCCAGCAGCCATGACCTGGGCCAGACCAAGAATGAGCAGTTCTTC; clone size: many; J gene: TRBJ2-1; D gene: NA; V gene: TRBV7-9
CDR3 protein: CASSAGWGIAYNEQFF; CDR3 DNA: TGTGCCAGCAGTGCCGGGTGGGGGATTGCCTACAATGAGCAGTTCTTC; clone size: NA; J gene: TRBJ2-1; D gene: NA; V gene: TRBV2